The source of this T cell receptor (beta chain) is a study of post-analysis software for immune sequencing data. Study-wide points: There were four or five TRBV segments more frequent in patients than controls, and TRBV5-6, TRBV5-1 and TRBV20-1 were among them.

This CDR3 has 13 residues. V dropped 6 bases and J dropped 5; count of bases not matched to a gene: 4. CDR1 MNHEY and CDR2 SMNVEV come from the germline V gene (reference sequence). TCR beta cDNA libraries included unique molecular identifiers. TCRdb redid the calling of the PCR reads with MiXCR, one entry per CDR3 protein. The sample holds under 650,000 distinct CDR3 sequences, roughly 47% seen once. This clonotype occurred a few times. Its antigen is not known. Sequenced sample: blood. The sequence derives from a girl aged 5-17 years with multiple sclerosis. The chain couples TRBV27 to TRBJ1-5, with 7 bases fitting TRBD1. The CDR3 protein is CASSNRGDQPQHF. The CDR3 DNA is TGTGCCAGCAGCAACAGGGGTGATCAGCCCCAGCATTTT.